This T cell receptor (beta chain) was documented in a study of CD8+CD57+ T cells in acquired aplastic anemia. In the study overall: Yields of DNA that came from sorted CD4+ and CD8+ cells averaged about 3.5 ug.

Genomic DNA constituted the template upon which TCR beta VDJ and CDR3 profiling was performed. Each CDR3 protein gets one entry after TCRdb re-called the reads with MiXCR. Of about 200,000 distinct CDR3 sequences in the sample, approximately 65% were seen once. For sequencing, patients were chosen who had shown expansion of CD8+CD57+ cells by flow cytometry. There were no patients without severe acquired aplastic anemia. The study sampled blood from patients who had received no therapy. Study-level findings and limits: In CD8+ cells, Simpson's diversity showed no significant difference between patients and controls.

This clonotype is a singleton in its sample. The antigen is undetermined. The CDR3 is 16 amino acids. With V trimmed by 6 bases and J by 2 bases, 7 bases remained unmatched. The clonotype was recovered from a human donor with aplastic anemia. Sequenced sample: sorted CD4+, CD8+, or CD8+CD57+ T cells (not recorded which) from PBMCs. The chain uses TRBV12-3 or TRBV12-4 and TRBJ2-1; 10 bases agree with TRBD2. CDR3 sequence: CASSPSGTSAYNEQFF. In DNA, the CDR3 is TGTGCCAGCAGCCCGTCCGGGACTAGCGCCTACAATGAGCAGTTCTTC.